This T cell receptor (beta chain) was recorded in a study of blood T cell repertoires in COVID-19. This CDR3 comprises 13 residues. V was pared by 7 bases and J by 1 base, with 10 bases between. CDR1 is SGHTA and CDR2 is FQGNSA in the germline V gene. Generated by immunoSEQ multiplex PCR, the TCRdb table keeps only in-frame clones and is missing some. The data contain 55,000 to 90,000 clones, 86% of them singletons. The gene calls are TRBV7-2 and TRBJ2-5; D gene unclear. Source material: peripheral blood. This TCR came from a man aged 70 or older with active COVID-19. This CDR3 reads CASTLPSQETQYF. The CDR3 DNA reads as TGTGCCAGCACCCTACCCTCCCAAGAGACCCAGTACTTC.